This is a list of T cell receptor beta chains from one sample in a study of response to subunit inactivated influenza vaccine. Using its own MiXCR run on the RT-PCR reads, TCRdb lists one record per CDR3 protein. The sample has approximately 520,000 distinct CDR3 sequences, approximately 15% seen once. Here the sequenced sample was CD4+ T cells sorted from PBMCs, taken roughly 24 months after vaccination. These receptors all come from a man aged 50 to 69 who received an inactivated influenza vaccine. The CDR3 runs from the conserved cysteine through the conserved F or W. The D gene is left open where the match is weak. Clone size is given for some rows only: seen once, a few or many times, or a class if the clone is expanded.

j_gene: TRBJ2-7; d_gene: TRBD2; v_gene: TRBV5-1; abundance: NA; CDR3nt: TGCGCCAGCAGCTTGGAACGGACTAGCGGAGACGAGCAGTACTTC; CDR3aa: CASSLERTSGDEQYF
j_gene: TRBJ1-4; d_gene: NA; v_gene: TRBV7-9; abundance: few; CDR3nt: TGTGCCAGCAGCTTAGCGTTGGGAGTTAATGAAAAACTGTTTTTT; CDR3aa: CASSLALGVNEKLFF
j_gene: TRBJ1-1; d_gene: TRBD1; v_gene: TRBV11-2; abundance: many; CDR3nt: TGTGCCAGCAGCGCTTTCGCGGACAGGGTGGACACTGAAGCTTTCTTT; CDR3aa: CASSAFADRVDTEAFF
j_gene: TRBJ1-1; d_gene: NA; v_gene: TRBV20-1; abundance: NA; CDR3nt: TGCAGTGCTAGAGCCCACGGGTTGGCTGAAGCTTTCTTT; CDR3aa: CSARAHGLAEAFF
j_gene: TRBJ2-3; d_gene: TRBD2; v_gene: TRBV10-3; abundance: NA; CDR3nt: TGTGCCATCAGTGTCGGGACTAGCGGGATCCCGGGTACGCAGTATTTT; CDR3aa: CAISVGTSGIPGTQYF
j_gene: TRBJ1-1; d_gene: NA; v_gene: TRBV21-1; abundance: NA; CDR3nt: TGTGCCAGCAGTTTGGGACACATGAACACTGAAGCTTTCTTT; CDR3aa: CASSLGHMNTEAFF
j_gene: TRBJ2-1; d_gene: NA; v_gene: TRBV14; abundance: NA; CDR3nt: TGTGCCAGCAGCCAATACAGTCGTAATGAGCAGTTCTTC; CDR3aa: CASSQYSRNEQFF
j_gene: TRBJ2-1; d_gene: TRBD2; v_gene: TRBV4-2; abundance: NA; CDR3nt: TGTGCCAGCAGCCGAGCGGGAGGGCCGGACAATGAGCAGTTCTTC; CDR3aa: CASSRAGGPDNEQFF
j_gene: TRBJ2-1; d_gene: TRBD1; v_gene: TRBV5-4; abundance: NA; CDR3nt: TGTGCCAGCTCACCCTCGACAGGGCGAGTCTACAATGAGCAGTTCTTC; CDR3aa: CASSPSTGRVYNEQFF
j_gene: TRBJ2-2; d_gene: NA; v_gene: TRBV5-4; abundance: few; CDR3nt: TGTGCCAGCAGCTTGGATCCAGGGCCGAACACCGGGGAGCTGTTTTTT; CDR3aa: CASSLDPGPNTGELFF
j_gene: TRBJ2-5; d_gene: NA; v_gene: TRBV30; abundance: few; CDR3nt: TGTGCCTGGCAGCGGGACCAAGAGACCCAGTACTTC; CDR3aa: CAWQRDQETQYF
j_gene: TRBJ2-1; d_gene: TRBD2; v_gene: TRBV12-3/TRBV12-4; abundance: NA; CDR3nt: TGTGCCAGCAGTTTAGCGGGAGGGCCAGTAGAGCAGTTCTTC; CDR3aa: CASSLAGGPVEQFF
j_gene: TRBJ2-5; d_gene: NA; v_gene: TRBV29-1; abundance: NA; CDR3nt: TGCAGCGGGGACGACGGAGACCAAGAGACCCAGTACTTC; CDR3aa: CSGDDGDQETQYF
j_gene: TRBJ1-3; d_gene: TRBD1; v_gene: TRBV20-1; abundance: few; CDR3nt: TGCAGTGCGAGGGGGCAGAGTGGAAACACCATATATTTT; CDR3aa: CSARGQSGNTIYF
j_gene: TRBJ2-2; d_gene: TRBD2; v_gene: TRBV9; abundance: NA; CDR3nt: TGTGCCAGCAGCGGTAGCGGGAGTCACACCGGGGAGCTGTTTTTT; CDR3aa: CASSGSGSHTGELFF
j_gene: TRBJ1-2; d_gene: NA; v_gene: TRBV2; abundance: few; CDR3nt: TGTGCCAGCAGTGAAAGGCAGGGCGGCAATGGCTACACCTTC; CDR3aa: CASSERQGGNGYTF
j_gene: TRBJ2-7; d_gene: NA; v_gene: TRBV5-1; abundance: NA; CDR3nt: TGCGCCAGCAGCTCACCGCCTAACGAGCAGTACTTC; CDR3aa: CASSSPPNEQYF
j_gene: TRBJ2-2; d_gene: NA; v_gene: TRBV5-1; abundance: NA; CDR3nt: TGCGCCAGCAAAAGGGATTCGAACACCGGGGAGCTGTTTTTT; CDR3aa: CASKRDSNTGELFF
j_gene: TRBJ2-7; d_gene: TRBD2; v_gene: TRBV7-2; abundance: NA; CDR3nt: TGTGCCAGCAGCCTTAGCGGGAGGGCCAACTACGAGCAGTACTTC; CDR3aa: CASSLSGRANYEQYF
j_gene: TRBJ2-1; d_gene: NA; v_gene: TRBV15; abundance: NA; CDR3nt: TGTGCCACCAGCAGAGAGATAGACAGTGAGCAGTTCTTC; CDR3aa: CATSREIDSEQFF
j_gene: TRBJ1-1; d_gene: TRBD1; v_gene: TRBV2; abundance: many; CDR3nt: TGTGCCAGCAGTTTCCCGGGACAGGGGGCGAACACTGAAGCTTTCTTT; CDR3aa: CASSFPGQGANTEAFF
j_gene: TRBJ2-7; d_gene: NA; v_gene: TRBV5-1; abundance: NA; CDR3nt: TGCGCCAGCAGCTACACGAGAAACGAGCAGTACTTC; CDR3aa: CASSYTRNEQYF
j_gene: TRBJ2-2; d_gene: TRBD1; v_gene: TRBV19; abundance: NA; CDR3nt: TGTGCCAGTATCGGACAGGCACGGCGAGGTGGGGAGCTGTTTTTT; CDR3aa: CASIGQARRGGELFF
j_gene: TRBJ2-1; d_gene: NA; v_gene: TRBV24-1; abundance: NA; CDR3nt: TGTGCCACCAGTGTTTCCAAGGCGAACAATGAGCAGTTCTTC; CDR3aa: CATSVSKANNEQFF
j_gene: TRBJ2-5; d_gene: NA; v_gene: TRBV7-6; abundance: NA; CDR3nt: TGTGCCAGCAGCTTAGTGGCTAGCTCCAAAGAGACCCAGTACTTC; CDR3aa: CASSLVASSKETQYF
j_gene: TRBJ2-7; d_gene: TRBD2; v_gene: TRBV4-1; abundance: many; CDR3nt: TGCGCCAGCAGCCAGGGACTAGCGGGGGGGCCCGCTTACGAGCAGTACTTC; CDR3aa: CASSQGLAGGPAYEQYF
j_gene: TRBJ2-5; d_gene: TRBD1; v_gene: TRBV7-8; abundance: NA; CDR3nt: TGTGCCAGCAGCTTAACCTGGACAGGCAACCAAGAGACCCAGTACTTC; CDR3aa: CASSLTWTGNQETQYF
j_gene: TRBJ2-1; d_gene: NA; v_gene: TRBV5-6; abundance: few; CDR3nt: TGTGCCAGCAGCTTGGGGATAGGGATCTACAATGAGCAGTTCTTC; CDR3aa: CASSLGIGIYNEQFF
j_gene: TRBJ2-5; d_gene: TRBD2; v_gene: TRBV27; abundance: NA; CDR3nt: TGTGCCAGCAGTTTATATCTAGCGGGGGGGCCGGGGACCCAGTACTTC; CDR3aa: CASSLYLAGGPGTQYF
j_gene: TRBJ2-3; d_gene: NA; v_gene: TRBV27; abundance: many; CDR3nt: TGTGCCATTAGGGGGGCTAGGTTCACAGATACGCAGTATTTT; CDR3aa: CAIRGARFTDTQYF
j_gene: TRBJ1-1; d_gene: NA; v_gene: TRBV7-6; abundance: NA; CDR3nt: TGTGCCAGCAGCTTAGGCAAACAGAACACTGAAGCTTTCTTT; CDR3aa: CASSLGKQNTEAFF
j_gene: TRBJ1-1; d_gene: NA; v_gene: TRBV11-2; abundance: few; CDR3nt: TGTGCCAGCAGCTTATTCATTTGGGGAGAGAACACTGAAGCTTTCTTT; CDR3aa: CASSLFIWGENTEAFF
j_gene: TRBJ2-7; d_gene: NA; v_gene: TRBV10-3; abundance: many; CDR3nt: TGTGCCATCAGTGGGGGGTACGAGCAGTACTTC; CDR3aa: CAISGGYEQYF
j_gene: TRBJ1-1; d_gene: NA; v_gene: TRBV3-1; abundance: few; CDR3nt: TGTGCCAGCAGCCCAGGTGTGGTCCCGAACACTGAAGCTTTCTTT; CDR3aa: CASSPGVVPNTEAFF
j_gene: TRBJ2-1; d_gene: TRBD2; v_gene: TRBV24-1; abundance: NA; CDR3nt: TGTGCCACCAGTGGACTAGCGGGAGCGAATGAGCAGTTCTTC; CDR3aa: CATSGLAGANEQFF
j_gene: TRBJ2-3; d_gene: TRBD2; v_gene: TRBV20-1; abundance: NA; CDR3nt: TGCAGTGCGCCGCCCCCAGCGGGGGGTTCAGATACGCAGTATTTT; CDR3aa: CSAPPPAGGSDTQYF
j_gene: TRBJ1-2; d_gene: NA; v_gene: TRBV4-3; abundance: few; CDR3nt: TGCGCCAGCAGCCACCCCGGAGGGCGGACGGGCTACACCTTC; CDR3aa: CASSHPGGRTGYTF
j_gene: TRBJ1-4; d_gene: NA; v_gene: TRBV7-2; abundance: NA; CDR3nt: TGTGCCAGCGGCGATAATGAAAAACTGTTTTTT; CDR3aa: CASGDNEKLFF
j_gene: TRBJ2-1; d_gene: NA; v_gene: TRBV19; abundance: NA; CDR3nt: TGTGCCAGTAGTTCCAGGGGTGGGTCCTACAATGAGCAGTTCTTC; CDR3aa: CASSSRGGSYNEQFF
j_gene: TRBJ2-3; d_gene: NA; v_gene: TRBV2; abundance: few; CDR3nt: TGTGCCAGCAGTGAGTTCAGGAGCACAGATACGCAGTATTTT; CDR3aa: CASSEFRSTDTQYF
j_gene: TRBJ1-2; d_gene: NA; v_gene: TRBV5-1; abundance: many; CDR3nt: TGCGCCAGCAGCCCGCGACCAGGTGGTGACTATGGCTACACCTTC; CDR3aa: CASSPRPGGDYGYTF
j_gene: TRBJ1-2; d_gene: NA; v_gene: TRBV20-1; abundance: few; CDR3nt: TGCAGTGCCATATATGAAGGGAGGAGCTATGGCTACACCTTC; CDR3aa: CSAIYEGRSYGYTF
j_gene: TRBJ2-3; d_gene: NA; v_gene: TRBV7-6; abundance: few; CDR3nt: TGTGCCAGCAGCGCCCGACTGTTCACAGATACGCAGTATTTT; CDR3aa: CASSARLFTDTQYF
j_gene: TRBJ2-3; d_gene: NA; v_gene: TRBV15; abundance: NA; CDR3nt: TGTGCCACCAGCTCATGGGATCAGGTGGGAACAGATACGCAGTATTTT; CDR3aa: CATSSWDQVGTDTQYF
j_gene: TRBJ1-1; d_gene: NA; v_gene: TRBV4-1; abundance: NA; CDR3nt: TGCGCCAGCGCCCCCCGGGGCAGGCTGAACACTGAAGCTTTCTTT; CDR3aa: CASAPRGRLNTEAFF
j_gene: TRBJ2-2; d_gene: NA; v_gene: TRBV7-8; abundance: few; CDR3nt: TGTGCCAGCAGCTTGAACAGGGCGAACACCGGGGAGCTGTTTTTT; CDR3aa: CASSLNRANTGELFF
j_gene: TRBJ2-2; d_gene: NA; v_gene: TRBV28; abundance: few; CDR3nt: TGTGCCAGCAGTTACGGGATTTCCGGGGAGCTGTTTTTT; CDR3aa: CASSYGISGELFF
j_gene: TRBJ2-1; d_gene: TRBD2; v_gene: TRBV20-1; abundance: few; CDR3nt: TGCAGTGCTACTAGCGGGCTCCACAATGAGCAGTTCTTC; CDR3aa: CSATSGLHNEQFF
j_gene: TRBJ2-3; d_gene: NA; v_gene: TRBV12-3/TRBV12-4; abundance: few; CDR3nt: TGTGCCAGCAGTTTAGTGGGAGGGGGAGCAGATACGCAGTATTTT; CDR3aa: CASSLVGGGADTQYF
j_gene: TRBJ2-3; d_gene: NA; v_gene: TRBV20-1; abundance: NA; CDR3nt: TGCAGTGCCGCCTCAAGTATGAACACAGATACGCAGTATTTT; CDR3aa: CSAASSMNTDTQYF
j_gene: TRBJ2-7; d_gene: NA; v_gene: TRBV5-1; abundance: many; CDR3nt: TGCGCCAGCAGCCGAGACATCTCCTACGAGCAGTACTTC; CDR3aa: CASSRDISYEQYF
j_gene: TRBJ2-7; d_gene: TRBD2; v_gene: TRBV6-1; abundance: few; CDR3nt: TGTGCCAGCAATCAGCGGGAGGCTCCCTACGAGCAGTACTTC; CDR3aa: CASNQREAPYEQYF
j_gene: TRBJ2-1; d_gene: NA; v_gene: TRBV11-3; abundance: few; CDR3nt: TGTGCCAGCAGCTTCGGAGGGGGGCCCAATGAGCAGTTCTTC; CDR3aa: CASSFGGGPNEQFF
j_gene: TRBJ2-5; d_gene: NA; v_gene: TRBV5-1; abundance: few; CDR3nt: TGCGCCAGCAGCTTGAGTACGGCGAGAAACCAAGAGACCCAGTACTTC; CDR3aa: CASSLSTARNQETQYF
j_gene: TRBJ2-3; d_gene: NA; v_gene: TRBV4-2; abundance: NA; CDR3nt: TGTGCCAGCAGCCGAATAACGGCTTCTAGCACAGATACGCAGTATTTT; CDR3aa: CASSRITASSTDTQYF
j_gene: TRBJ2-7; d_gene: NA; v_gene: TRBV28; abundance: many; CDR3nt: TGTGCCAGCAGCTCCCGTGGGTTCTACGAGCAGTACTTC; CDR3aa: CASSSRGFYEQYF